A single sample is the source of the 28 T cell receptor beta chains below, sequenced in a study of blood T cell repertoires in COVID-19. Assay used: immunoSEQ multiplex PCR; TCRdb lists only in-frame clones, some missing. This sample has 53,000 or so clones, with roughly 76% found just once. The sample consisted of peripheral blood. The origin of the receptors is a man aged 50-59 years with active or convalescent COVID-19.

The V and J genes are TRBV2 and TRBJ1-6, with D tentatively TRBD1 (6 bases). The CDR3 is 15 amino acids. CDR1 is SNHLY and CDR2 is FYNNEI in the germline V gene. Trimming shortened V by 2 bases and J by 7 bases, and 12 bases separated the two germline ends. The CDR3 sequence is CASSERAGENSPLHF. CDR3 nucleotide sequence: TGTGCCAGCAGTGAAAGGGCAGGGGAGAATTCACCCCTCCACTTT. The full variable domain, rest sourced from reference TRBV2 and TRBJ1-6, is EPEVTQTPSHQVTQMGQEVILRCVPISNHLYFYWYRQILGQKVEFLVSFYNNEISEKSEIFDDQFSVERPDGSNFTLKIRSTKLEDSAMYFCASSERAGENSPLHFGNGTRLTVT.

This clone occurred a few times. This chain uses TRBV11-2 with TRBJ2-3; weak D call: TRBD2 (5 bases). Trimming left V 4 bases short and J 0 bases short, with 17 bases between. Germline V gives CDR1 SGHAT, CDR2 FQNNGV. This CDR3 is 17 amino acids long. CDR3 loop: CASSSRKGGPSTDTQYF. The DNA for the CDR3 is TGTGCCAGCAGCTCCCGGAAGGGCGGGCCTAGCACAGATACGCAGTATTTT.

Comment on this clone: Distinct nucleotide sequences in the sample also encode this CDR3. The gene calls are TRBV7-2 and TRBJ1-5; D is ambiguous. The CDR3 covers 13 residues. V was trimmed by 4 bases and J by 0 bases, leaving 4 bases between them. Germline assignment: CDR1 SGHTA and CDR2 FQGNSA. DNA for the CDR3: TGTGCCAGCAGCTCAGATAGCAATCAGCCCCAGCATTTT. Its translation: CASSSDSNQPQHF.

V usage is TRBV11-2 and J usage is TRBJ1-2; D remains ambiguous. CDR3 length: 14 residues. Germline CDR1 reads SGHAT; CDR2 reads FQNNGV. Deletions cut 6 bases from V and 1 base from J, with 12 bases between. The CDR3, as DNA: TGTGCCAGCAGGGCGGGTTGGGGTAACTATGGCTACACCTTC. It translates to CASRAGWGNYGYTF.

This clone came up a few times. The V and J genes are TRBV10-3 and TRBJ2-7, with TRBD2 as a possible D gene (5 bases). Germline CDR1 reads ENHRY; CDR2 reads SYGVKD. This CDR3 is built from 13 residues. V dropped 7 bases and J dropped 3 bases, with 13 bases sitting between them. CDR3 sequence (DNA): TGTGCCATCACTGGCGGGCGAGACTACGAGCAGTACTTC. Its protein product is CAITGGRDYEQYF.

This clone was counted a few times. The chain couples TRBV9 to TRBJ2-7, with D tentatively TRBD1 (6 bases). Trimming left V 0 bases short and J 3 bases short, with 10 bases between. The CDR3 length is 14 residues. Germline V lookup: CDR1 SGDLS, CDR2 YYNGEE. The CDR3 DNA reads as TGTGCCAGCAGCGTAGCAGGGGACGGCTACGAGCAGTACTTC. Protein product: CASSVAGDGYEQYF.

This clone was seen a single time. The rearrangement links TRBV5-3 to TRBJ2-2, with TRBD1 matching 7 bases. TRBV5-3 is treated as an ORF (open reading frame) with a function not yet certain. V lost 6 bases and J lost 0; bases outside the gene matches: 17. The length of the CDR3 is 19 residues. This CDR3 reads CARTELTGRPHANTGELFF. The DNA for the CDR3 is TGTGCCAGAACCGAACTGACAGGGAGACCCCATGCGAACACCGGGGAGCTGTTTTTT.

This clone was counted a few times. The chain couples TRBV3-1 (or the pseudogene TRBV3-2) to TRBJ1-4, with a tentative D call TRBD1 (5 bases). CDR3 size: 13 residues. Trimming took 3 bases from V and 7 from J, leaving 9 bases between them. CDR1 and CDR2 (germline): LGHDT, YNNKEL (reference sequence). The CDR3 coding sequence is TGTGCCAGCAGCCAGAGGGGAGGTGAAAAACTGTTTTTT. This encodes CASSQRGGEKLFF.

The V gene is TRBV5-8, the J gene TRBJ2-4; D is possibly TRBD2 (5 bases). The CDR3 spans 14 residues. V lost 4 bases and J lost 7, with 15 bases in between. Germline V gene sequence: CDR1 SGHTS, CDR2 YDEGEE. CDR3 in DNA: TGTGCCAGCAGCGGCTGGACTCTACGCAACATTCAGTACTTC. Encoded protein: CASSGWTLRNIQYF.

This clone has more than one count but fewer than ten. This chain joins TRBV2 and TRBJ1-5; D remains ambiguous. The germline V gene encodes CDR1 SNHLY and CDR2 FYNNEI. V was pared by 4 bases and J by 4 bases, with 8 bases between. This CDR3 contains 13 residues. This chain's CDR3 is CASSGTGNQPQHF. In DNA, the CDR3 is TGTGCCAGCAGTGGTACGGGGAATCAGCCCCAGCATTTT.

A single count supports this clone. J is TRBJ2-7 and V is TRBV5-5; D is undetermined. CDR3 length: 13 amino acids. Germline V CDR1 and CDR2: SGHKS, YYEKEE (reference sequence). V was trimmed by 1 base and J by 0 bases, leaving 5 bases between them. The DNA of the CDR3 is TGTGCCAGCAGCTTGCAGTCCTCCTACGAGCAGTACTTC. Its translation is CASSLQSSYEQYF.

This rearrangement joins TRBV6-6 to TRBJ1-4; 7 positions agree with TRBD1. Germline lookup yields CDR1 MNHNY and CDR2 SVGAGI (reference sequence). The CDR3 length is 16 residues. Unmatched junction bases numbered 16, after V lost 8 bases and J lost 7 bases. The CDR3, as DNA: TGTGCCAGCTCGGACAGGTCTGGGATGAGTGGTGAAAAACTGTTTTTT. It yields the protein CASSDRSGMSGEKLFF.

The chain has TRBV10-2 and TRBJ2-7, with TRBD2 matching 10 bases. Germline assignment: CDR1 WSHSY and CDR2 SAAADI. The CDR3 length is 17 residues. V lost 7 bases, J lost 2 bases, and 14 bases stayed unmatched. The CDR3 region has the DNA TGCGCCAGCACCAAGACTAGCGGGCGAAGTCCCGCCTACGAGCAGTACTTC. Its protein product is CASTKTSGRSPAYEQYF.

This clone showed up just a few times. The chain employs TRBV7-9 and TRBJ2-5; TRBD2 is a possible D gene (5 bases). Trimming took off 6 bases at V and 7 bases at J, with 15 bases between the two ends. CDR3 length: 13 residues. In germline, CDR1 is SEHNR, CDR2 FQNEAQ (reference sequence). CDR3 protein: CASSPDSVTTQYF. The CDR3 DNA sequence: TGTGCCAGCAGTCCGGACTCGGTGACGACCCAGTACTTC.

The DNA of the CDR3 is TGTGCCAGTACCCAAACGTTGGCAAACCAGTATTTT. Protein product: CASTQTLANQYF. The chain carries TRBV28 and TRBJ2-3; D remains unclear. The CDR3 loop spans 12 amino acids. The V end lost 9 bases, the J end lost 12 bases, and 19 bases lay between the germline ends. Germline V gives CDR1 MDHEN, CDR2 SYDVKM.

The V call is TRBV5-1, the J call TRBJ2-2; 7 bases match TRBD1. The CDR3 spans 17 residues. V gave up 3 bases and J gave up 5 bases; unmatched junction bases: 13. Germline V lookup: CDR1 SGHRS, CDR2 YFSETQ. The CDR3 coding sequence is TGCGCCAGCAGCTCCGTCCAAGGGGGCTCGGGAACCGGGGAGCTGTTTTTT. This sequence encodes CASSSVQGGSGTGELFF.

This CDR3 is CASSSELRAGYQETQYF. The CDR3 DNA reads TGTGCCAGCAGCTCCGAGCTAAGGGCGGGGTACCAAGAGACCCAGTACTTC. The chain employs TRBV5-8 and TRBJ2-5; perhaps TRBD2 as D (6 bases). Germline CDR1 reads SGHTS; CDR2 reads YDEGEE. V was pared by 3 bases and J by 0 bases, with 18 bases between. The CDR3 length is 17 residues. The full variable domain, rest sourced from reference TRBV5-8 and TRBJ2-5, is EAGVTQSPTHLIKTRGQQATLRCSPISGHTSVYWYQQALGLGLQFLLWYDEGEERNRGNFPPRFSGRQFPNYSSELNVNALELEDSALYLCASSSELRAGYQETQYFGPGTRLLVL.

This sequence joins TRBV10-3 and TRBJ2-1; 8 bases align to TRBD1. This CDR3 region has 13 residues. V lost 6 bases and J lost 6; bases outside the gene matches: 4. Looked up from germline, CDR1 is ENHRY and CDR2 is SYGVKD. CDR3 loop: CAIRDRGGNEQFF. In DNA, the CDR3 is TGTGCCATCAGAGACAGGGGAGGCAATGAGCAGTTCTTC.

The chain combines TRBV2 with TRBJ2-1; 7 bases match TRBD1. Germline values: CDR1 SNHLY, CDR2 FYNNEI. CDR3 length: 15 amino acids. Trimming cost V 5 bases and J 7 bases; bases outside gene matches: 11. The CDR3 nucleotides read TGTGCCAGCAGTTTATCCCGGGGACAGTCTAATGAGCAGTTCTTC. This sequence encodes CASSLSRGQSNEQFF.

The rearrangement joins TRBV7-9 to TRBJ1-2; the match to TRBD1 covers 7 bases. CDR1 and CDR2 from the germline V gene are SEHNR and FQNEAQ (reference sequence). Trimming cost V 5 bases and J 8 bases; bases outside gene matches: 5. The CDR3 loop spans 12 amino acids. As DNA, the CDR3 is TGTGCCAGCAGCGATACACAGGGGGGCTACACCTTC. Translation gives CASSDTQGGYTF.

V gene TRBV5-1 combines with J gene TRBJ1-6, with 7 bases identical to TRBD1. V lost 0 bases, J lost 7 bases, and 4 bases stayed unmatched. The CDR3 sequence is 15 residues long. Looked up from germline, CDR1 is SGHRS and CDR2 is YFSETQ. For the CDR3, the DNA is TGCGCCAGCAGCTTGGAGGGGGGACAGAATTCACCCCTCCACTTT. It yields the protein CASSLEGGQNSPLHF.

V is TRBV18 and J is TRBJ1-2; the D gene is possibly TRBD1 (6 bases). Trimming took off 4 bases at V and 7 bases at J, with 34 bases between the two ends. Germline values: CDR1 KGHSH, CDR2 LQKENI. CDR3 length: 20 residues. CDR3 loop: CASSRANLVTQGLRQAGYTF. The CDR3 DNA sequence: TGTGCCAGCTCACGGGCCAACCTAGTGACGCAGGGGCTTCGCCAGGCTGGCTACACCTTC.

The chain recombines TRBV15 with TRBJ1-4; the D gene is possibly TRBD1 (5 bases). V was shortened by 1 base and J by 8 bases, with 11 bases between the two germline ends. The CDR3 is 14 residues long. The germline gives CDR1 LNHNV, CDR2 YYDKDF (reference sequence). Here the CDR3 DNA reads TGTGCCACCAGCAGAGGGGGCCTTGAGGAAAAACTGTTTTTT. Protein sequence: CATSRGGLEEKLFF.

The chain couples TRBV30 to TRBJ1-5, with TRBD1 as a possible D gene (5 bases). V was cut by 3 bases and J by 6 bases, with 12 bases left in between. The CDR3 covers 13 residues. CDR1 GTSNPN and CDR2 SVGIG come from the germline V gene (reference sequence). CDR3 region: CAWSGTGGQPQHF. The CDR3 coding sequence is TGTGCCTGGAGCGGGACGGGGGGTCAGCCCCAGCATTTT.

The rearrangement uses TRBV19 and TRBJ2-4; TRBD1 matches at 11 bases. From germline, CDR1 is LNHDA and CDR2 SQIVND (reference sequence). Trimming removed 5 bases from V and 11 bases from J; junction bases left unmatched: 8. The CDR3 has 14 residues. The CDR3 is CASSSQGQGAFQYF. Here the CDR3 DNA reads TGTGCCAGTAGTTCTCAAGGACAGGGGGCATTTCAGTACTTC. The whole variable domain, remainder taken from reference TRBV19 and TRBJ2-4, is DGGITQSPKYLFRKEGQNVTLSCEQNLNHDAMYWYRQDPGQGLRLIYYSQIVNDFQKGDIAEGYSVSREKKESFPLTVTSAQKNPTAFYLCASSSQGQGAFQYFGAGTRLSVL.

This chain joins TRBV19 and TRBJ1-3; the D gene is possibly TRBD1 (5 bases). Per the germline V gene, CDR1 is LNHDA and CDR2 is SQIVND (reference sequence). The CDR3 contains 14 residues. V was cut by 6 bases and J by 1 base, with 10 bases left in between. The CDR3 sequence is CASRTASSGNTIYF. CDR3 DNA sequence: TGTGCCAGTAGGACAGCGAGTTCTGGAAACACCATATATTTT.

The V gene is TRBV6-5, the J gene TRBJ1-1, with 7 bases that match TRBD1. This CDR3 has 14 residues. J lost 3 bases, V lost 2 bases, and 3 bases had no gene match. CDR1 is MNHEY and CDR2 is SVGAGI in the germline V gene. CDR3 amino acids: CASSYRDSDTEAFF. Written as DNA, the CDR3 is TGTGCCAGCAGTTACCGGGACAGTGACACTGAAGCTTTCTTT.

The chain links TRBV7-3 to TRBJ1-6; TRBD1 matches at 7 bases. The V gene end was trimmed by 1 base and the J gene end by 8 bases; junction bases not matched to a gene: 5. Looked up from germline, CDR1 is SGHTA and CDR2 is FQGTGA. This CDR3 spans 15 amino acids. DNA of the CDR3: TGTGCCAGCAGCTTAAGTGGGACAGTCGATTCACCCCTCCACTTT. Translating it yields CASSLSGTVDSPLHF.